Listed here are 12 T cell receptor beta chains from one sample, sequenced in a study of blood T cell repertoires in COVID-19. The repertoire was sequenced with immunoSEQ multiplex PCR; TCRdb's copy has only in-frame clones and lacks some. The sample records approximately 140,000 clones, over 70% being singletons. Sequencing input: PBMCs or T cells enriched from blood (not recorded which). These receptors came from a man aged 50 or older in a cohort exposed to, infected with or recovered from COVID-19 (not recorded which).

This chain joins TRBV4-1 and TRBJ2-2; weak D call: TRBD1 (5 bases). The V end lost 1 base, the J end lost 5 bases, and 8 bases lay between the germline ends. There are 14 residues in the CDR3. CDR1 is MGHRA and CDR2 is YSYEKL in the germline V gene. In nucleotides, the CDR3 is TGCGCCAGCAGCCAAGTGGACATAACCGGGGAGCTGTTTTTT. This encodes CASSQVDITGELFF.

The rearrangement links TRBV24-1 to TRBJ1-5; D may be TRBD1 (6 bases). The germline V and J ends were trimmed by 8 bases and 4 bases, with 11 bases remaining between them. The CDR3 runs 13 residues. The V gene's germline CDR1 is KGHDR and CDR2 SFDVKD. CDR3 sequence reads: CATKAGANQPQHF. The DNA for the CDR3 is TGTGCCACCAAGGCGGGGGCGAATCAGCCCCAGCATTTT.

This clone was counted a single time. The chain is built from TRBV5-5 and TRBJ2-3, with 8 bases that match TRBD2. J was trimmed by 5 bases and V by 4 bases; bases with no gene match: 6. The germline gives CDR1 SGHKS, CDR2 YYEKEE (reference sequence). The CDR3 contains 14 residues. As DNA, the CDR3 is TGTGCCAGCAGCCTAGCGGGCCGGGGAGATACGCAGTATTTT. Its translation is CASSLAGRGDTQYF.

This rearrangement joins TRBV27 to TRBJ1-4; the D is unclear. V lost 1 base, J lost 4 bases, and 4 bases lay in between. This CDR3 has 13 residues. CDR1 and CDR2 from the germline V gene are MNHEY and SMNVEV (reference sequence). CDR3 nucleotides: TGTGCCAGCAGTTTATTAGTTAATGAAAAACTGTTTTTT. It specifies CASSLLVNEKLFF.

The chain recombines TRBV11-2 with TRBJ1-6; possible D gene TRBD1, 5 bases. The germline V gene encodes CDR1 SGHAT and CDR2 FQNNGV. Trimming pared 5 bases from V and 9 bases from J, leaving 11 bases between. The CDR3 has 13 amino acids. In DNA, the CDR3 is TGTGCCAGCAGCCTGGGGGAGGTTTCACCCCTCCACTTT. Translated: CASSLGEVSPLHF.

The chain joins TRBV9 to TRBJ1-5; no clear D. This CDR3 is 14 amino acids long. Trimming pared 0 bases from V and 3 bases from J, leaving 7 bases between. Germline assignment: CDR1 SGDLS and CDR2 YYNGEE. CDR3 sequence reads: CASSVGEINQPQHF. In nucleotides, the CDR3 is TGTGCCAGCAGCGTAGGGGAGATCAATCAGCCCCAGCATTTT.

The gene calls are TRBV28 and TRBJ2-7; 8 nucleotides match TRBD2. Looked up from germline, CDR1 is MDHEN and CDR2 is SYDVKM. This CDR3 contains 13 residues. V shed 8 bases and J 5 bases; nucleotides not matched to a gene: 8. The CDR3 region has the DNA TGTGCCAGCGACAGCCTAGCGGGTCACGAGCAGTACTTC. It specifies CASDSLAGHEQYF.

V is TRBV10-1 and J is TRBJ1-1; D is ambiguous. Germline CDR1 is WNHNN and CDR2 is SYGVQD (reference sequence). The CDR3 sequence is 14 residues long. The V end was cut by 6 bases, the J end by 5 bases, with 16 bases between. The CDR3 sequence is CASSPAGGITEAFF. CDR3 nucleotides: TGCGCCAGCAGCCCCGCCGGCGGGATTACTGAAGCTTTCTTT.

This chain joins TRBV30 and TRBJ2-1, with 7 bases matching TRBD2. This CDR3 is 13 amino acids long. V was pared by 1 base and J by 3 bases, with 0 bases of the junction left unmatched. Germline CDR1 reads GTSNPN; CDR2 reads SVGIG (reference sequence). CDR3: CAWSGTSYNEQFF. The CDR3 DNA reads TGTGCCTGGAGTGGGACTAGCTACAATGAGCAGTTCTTC.

In DNA form, the CDR3 reads TGTGCCAGCAGCGCCTCTGGCACTAGCGGGATTTACGAGCAGTACTTC. Its translation is CASSASGTSGIYEQYF. The chain links TRBV7-6 to TRBJ2-7; the match to TRBD2 covers 10 bases. V dropped 5 bases and J dropped 4; count of bases not matched to a gene: 11. Germline values: CDR1 SGHVS, CDR2 FNYEAQ. The CDR3 has 16 amino acids.

This chain connects TRBV27 to TRBJ2-1, with 9 positions matching TRBD1. Germline V lookup: CDR1 MNHEY, CDR2 SMNVEV (reference sequence). This CDR3 contains 14 residues. The V gene end was trimmed by 3 bases and the J gene end by 5 bases; junction bases not matched to a gene: 2. The CDR3 region is CASSFGTGHNEQFF. The DNA of the CDR3 is TGTGCCAGCAGTTTCGGGACAGGGCACAATGAGCAGTTCTTC.

The rearrangement joins TRBV11-3 to TRBJ1-1; D is perhaps TRBD1 (5 bases). CDR3 length equals 12 residues. V was trimmed by 4 bases and J by 6 bases, leaving 9 bases between them. Germline assignment: CDR1 SGHNT and CDR2 YENEEA. The CDR3 loop reads CASSSGGPEAFF. For the CDR3, the DNA is TGTGCCAGCAGCTCCGGGGGACCTGAAGCTTTCTTT.